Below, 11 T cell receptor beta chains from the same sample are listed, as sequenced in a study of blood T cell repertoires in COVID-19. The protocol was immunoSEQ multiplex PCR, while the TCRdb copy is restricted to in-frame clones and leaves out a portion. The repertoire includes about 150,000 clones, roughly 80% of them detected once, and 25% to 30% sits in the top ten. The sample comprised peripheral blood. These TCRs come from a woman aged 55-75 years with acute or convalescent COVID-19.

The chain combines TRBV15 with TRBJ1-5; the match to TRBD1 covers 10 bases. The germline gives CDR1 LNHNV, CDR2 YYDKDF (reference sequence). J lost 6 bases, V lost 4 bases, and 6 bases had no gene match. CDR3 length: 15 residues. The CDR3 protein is CATSNIGDRGQPQHF. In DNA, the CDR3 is TGTGCCACCAGCAACATAGGGGACAGGGGTCAGCCCCAGCATTTT.

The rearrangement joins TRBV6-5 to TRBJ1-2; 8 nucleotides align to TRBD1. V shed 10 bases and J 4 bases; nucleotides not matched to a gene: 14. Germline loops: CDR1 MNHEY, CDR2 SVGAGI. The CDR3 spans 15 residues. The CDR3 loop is CATLQRTGRVYGYTF. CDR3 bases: TGTGCCACCTTGCAGAGGACAGGGCGGGTCTATGGCTACACCTTC.

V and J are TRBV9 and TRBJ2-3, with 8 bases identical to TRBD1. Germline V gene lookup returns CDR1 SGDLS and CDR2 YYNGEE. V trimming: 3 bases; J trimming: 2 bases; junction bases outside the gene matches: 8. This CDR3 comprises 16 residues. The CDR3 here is CASSAGRGPFTDTQYF. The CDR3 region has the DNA TGTGCCAGCAGCGCGGGCAGGGGGCCCTTCACAGATACGCAGTATTTT.

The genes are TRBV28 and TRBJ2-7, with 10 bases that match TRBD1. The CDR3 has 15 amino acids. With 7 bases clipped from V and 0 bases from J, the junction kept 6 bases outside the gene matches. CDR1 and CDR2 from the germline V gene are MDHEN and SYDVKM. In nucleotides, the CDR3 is TGTGCCAGCACCCGGGGACAGGGGTTCTCCTACGAGCAGTACGTC. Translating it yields CASTRGQGFSYEQYV.

In nucleotides, the CDR3 is TGCAGCGTCATCGGGACAGGGGGGAATCAGCCCCAGCATTTT. Encoded protein: CSVIGTGGNQPQHF. The chain carries TRBV29-1 and TRBJ1-5; 11 positions match TRBD1. The CDR3 loop spans 14 amino acids. Looked up from germline, CDR1 is SQVTM and CDR2 is ANQGSEA. V was clipped by 6 bases and J by 4 bases; unmatched bases: 5.

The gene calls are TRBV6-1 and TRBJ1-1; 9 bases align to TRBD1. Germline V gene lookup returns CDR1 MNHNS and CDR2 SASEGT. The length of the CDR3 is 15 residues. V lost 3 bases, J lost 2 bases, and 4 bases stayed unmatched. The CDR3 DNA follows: TGTGCCAGCAGTGACAAGACAGGGGGTAACACTGAAGCTTTCTTT. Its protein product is CASSDKTGGNTEAFF.

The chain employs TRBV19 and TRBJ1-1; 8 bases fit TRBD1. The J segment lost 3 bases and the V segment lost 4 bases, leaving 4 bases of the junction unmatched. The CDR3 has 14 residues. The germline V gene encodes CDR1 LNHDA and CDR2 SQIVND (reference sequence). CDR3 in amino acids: CASSKGQVYTEAFF. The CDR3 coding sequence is TGTGCCAGTAGTAAGGGACAGGTTTACACTGAAGCTTTCTTT.

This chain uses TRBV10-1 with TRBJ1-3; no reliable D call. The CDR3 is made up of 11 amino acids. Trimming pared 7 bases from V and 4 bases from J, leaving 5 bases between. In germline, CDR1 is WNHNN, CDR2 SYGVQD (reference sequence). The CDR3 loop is CASTTGNTIYF. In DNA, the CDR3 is TGCGCCAGCACTACGGGAAACACCATATATTTT.

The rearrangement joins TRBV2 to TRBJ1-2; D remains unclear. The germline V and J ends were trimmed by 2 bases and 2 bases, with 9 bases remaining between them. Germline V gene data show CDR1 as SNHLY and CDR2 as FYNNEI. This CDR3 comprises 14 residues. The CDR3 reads CASSERLINYGYTF. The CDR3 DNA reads TGTGCCAGCAGTGAACGTTTAATCAACTATGGCTACACCTTC.

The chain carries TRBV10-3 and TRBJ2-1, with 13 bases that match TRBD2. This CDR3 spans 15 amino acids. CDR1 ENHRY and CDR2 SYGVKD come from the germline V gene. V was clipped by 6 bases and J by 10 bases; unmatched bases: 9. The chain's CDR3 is CAISPTSGGPGEQFF. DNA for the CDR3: TGTGCCATCAGCCCGACTAGCGGGGGGCCCGGGGAGCAGTTCTTC.

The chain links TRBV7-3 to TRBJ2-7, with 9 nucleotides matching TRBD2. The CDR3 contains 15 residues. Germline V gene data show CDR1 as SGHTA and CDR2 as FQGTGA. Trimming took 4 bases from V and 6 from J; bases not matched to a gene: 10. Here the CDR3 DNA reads TGTGCCAGCAGCTCCGCAGCGGGGGGAAGCGGCGAGCAGTACTTC. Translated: CASSSAAGGSGEQYF.